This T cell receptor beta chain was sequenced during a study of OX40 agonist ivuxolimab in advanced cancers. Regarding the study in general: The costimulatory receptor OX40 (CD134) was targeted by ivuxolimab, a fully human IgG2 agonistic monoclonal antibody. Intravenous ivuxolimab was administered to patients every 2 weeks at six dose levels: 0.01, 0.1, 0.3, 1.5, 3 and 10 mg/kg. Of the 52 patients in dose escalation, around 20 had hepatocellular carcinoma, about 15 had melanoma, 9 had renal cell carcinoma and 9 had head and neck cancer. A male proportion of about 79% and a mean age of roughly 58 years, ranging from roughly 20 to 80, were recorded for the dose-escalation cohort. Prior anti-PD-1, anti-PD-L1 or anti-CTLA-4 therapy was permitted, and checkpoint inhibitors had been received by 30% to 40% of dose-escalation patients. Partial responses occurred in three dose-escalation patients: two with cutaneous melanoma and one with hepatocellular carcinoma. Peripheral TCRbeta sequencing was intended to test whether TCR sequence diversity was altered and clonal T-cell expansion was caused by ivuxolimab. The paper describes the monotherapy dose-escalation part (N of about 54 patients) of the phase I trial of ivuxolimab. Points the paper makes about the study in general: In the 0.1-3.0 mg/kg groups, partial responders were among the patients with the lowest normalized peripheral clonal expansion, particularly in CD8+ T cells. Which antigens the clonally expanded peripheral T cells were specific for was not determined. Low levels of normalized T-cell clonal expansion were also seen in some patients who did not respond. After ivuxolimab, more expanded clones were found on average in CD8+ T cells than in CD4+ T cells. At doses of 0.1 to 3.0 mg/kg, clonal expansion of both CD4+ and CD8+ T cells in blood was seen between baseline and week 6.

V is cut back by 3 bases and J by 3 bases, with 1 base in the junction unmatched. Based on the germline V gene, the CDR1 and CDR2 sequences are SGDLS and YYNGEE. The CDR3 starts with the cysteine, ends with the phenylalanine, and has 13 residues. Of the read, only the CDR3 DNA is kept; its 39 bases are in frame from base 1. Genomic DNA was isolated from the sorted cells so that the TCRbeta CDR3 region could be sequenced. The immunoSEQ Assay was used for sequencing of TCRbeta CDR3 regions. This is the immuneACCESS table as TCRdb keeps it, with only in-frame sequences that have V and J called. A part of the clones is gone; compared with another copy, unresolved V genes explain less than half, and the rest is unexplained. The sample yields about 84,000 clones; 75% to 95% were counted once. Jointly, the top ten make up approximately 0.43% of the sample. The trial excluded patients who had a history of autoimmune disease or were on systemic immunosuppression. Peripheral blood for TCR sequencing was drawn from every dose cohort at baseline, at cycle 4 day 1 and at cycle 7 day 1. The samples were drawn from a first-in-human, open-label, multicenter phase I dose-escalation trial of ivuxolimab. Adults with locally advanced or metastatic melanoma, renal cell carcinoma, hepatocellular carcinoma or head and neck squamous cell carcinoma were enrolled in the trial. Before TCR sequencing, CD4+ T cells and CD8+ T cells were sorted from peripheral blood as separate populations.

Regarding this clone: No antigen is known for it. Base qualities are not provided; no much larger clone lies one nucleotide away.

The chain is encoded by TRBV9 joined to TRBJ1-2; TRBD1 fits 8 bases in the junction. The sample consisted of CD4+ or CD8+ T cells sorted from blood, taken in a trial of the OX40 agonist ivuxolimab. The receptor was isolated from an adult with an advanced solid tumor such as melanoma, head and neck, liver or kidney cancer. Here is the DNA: TGTGCCAGCAGCGGGACAGGGCACTATGGCTACACCTTC. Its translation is CASSGTGHYGYTF.